The rows below give T cell receptor beta chains drawn from one sample of a study of T cells in Graves' hyperthyroidism and ophthalmopathy. TCRdb called the multiplex PCR reads again in MiXCR, with one record for every CDR3 protein. The profile shows hundreds of thousands of distinct CDR3 sequences, 20% of them singletons. Sequenced material: blood. Receptor source: a man aged 35 to 55 with Graves' ophthalmopathy. Each CDR3 is given with its conserved first and last residue. Fields, in order: J gene, D gene, clone size, V gene, CDR3 protein, CDR3 DNA. D genes are given only for firm matches. For some rows the clone size is stated as once, few or many, or as a class when expanded; others skip it.

TRBJ1-5 | . | . | TRBV3-1 | CASSPSRTHSLAQPQHF | TGTGCCAGCAGCCCTTCCCGGACTCACAGTTTAGCTCAGCCCCAGCATTTT
TRBJ1-5 | . | . | TRBV19 | CASRDLPLIDQPQHF | TGTGCCAGTAGAGATCTGCCGCTCATTGATCAGCCCCAGCATTTT
TRBJ2-1 | . | few | TRBV2 | CASTGMGSSNEQFF | TGTGCCAGCACCGGTATGGGCAGTAGCAATGAGCAGTTCTTC
TRBJ1-2 | . | . | TRBV25-1 | CASSRGTDYYGYTF | TGTGCCAGCAGCCGGGGGACCGACTACTATGGCTACACCTTC
TRBJ2-7 | TRBD2 | many | TRBV7-6 | CASSLAGGPKNEQYF | TGTGCCAGCAGCTTGGCGGGAGGGCCGAAGAACGAGCAGTACTTC
TRBJ1-5 | . | . | TRBV10-3 | CAISVSSNQPQHF | TGTGCCATCAGTGTAAGTAGCAATCAGCCCCAGCATTTT
TRBJ2-3 | . | many | TRBV20-1 | CSAKRAGTDTQYF | TGCAGTGCTAAGAGGGCCGGCACAGATACGCAGTATTTT
TRBJ2-2 | . | . | TRBV28 | CASNKGLGTGELFF | TGTGCCAGCAATAAGGGGTTAGGGACCGGGGAGCTGTTTTTT
TRBJ2-3 | TRBD2 | . | TRBV14 | CASSHSSGVDTDTQYF | TGTGCCAGCAGCCACTCTAGCGGGGTAGACACAGATACGCAGTATTTT
TRBJ2-7 | . | . | TRBV5-1 | CASSNTLYEQYF | TGCGCCAGCAGCAATACCTTATACGAGCAGTACTTC
TRBJ2-2 | . | . | TRBV7-8 | CASSEFPGVGELFF | TGTGCCAGCAGTGAATTCCCAGGAGTAGGGGAGCTGTTTTTT
TRBJ1-4 | . | . | TRBV11-3 | CASSLGREAGEKLFF | TGTGCCAGCAGCTTAGGACGTGAGGCGGGCGAAAAACTGTTTTTT
TRBJ2-7 | TRBD2 | few | TRBV10-3 | CAISEPGGRRASEQYF | TGTGCCATCAGTGAGCCGGGGGGGCGGAGGGCCTCCGAGCAGTACTTC
TRBJ1-1 | TRBD1 | once | TRBV9 | CASSPSGQNTKAFF | TGTGCCAGCAGCCCCTCGGGACAGAACACTAAAGCTTTCTTT
TRBJ1-4 | TRBD1 | few | TRBV5-1 | CASSSGTGVEKLFF | TGCGCCAGCAGCTCCGGGACAGGGGTTGAAAAACTGTTTTTT
TRBJ2-5 | TRBD1 | many | TRBV6-1 | CASKRDRGTSGRGETQYF | TGTGCCAGCAAGAGGGACAGGGGTACCAGCGGGAGAGGGGAGACCCAGTACTTC
TRBJ2-7 | TRBD1 | . | TRBV15 | CATSRAGTGLDEQYF | TGTGCCACCAGCAGAGCAGGGACAGGGTTGGACGAGCAGTACTTC
TRBJ1-4 | . | few | TRBV11-2 | CASSLDGRDGRRGKLFF | TGTGCCAGCAGCTTAGATGGACGGGACGGTCGACGGGGAAAACTGTTTTTT
TRBJ1-5 | . | . | TRBV11-2 | CASSFPGDQPQHF | TGTGCCAGCAGCTTCCCGGGGGACCAGCCCCAGCATTTT
TRBJ2-1 | TRBD1 | few | TRBV4-2 | CASSQFLGQHNEQFF | TGTGCCAGCAGCCAATTCCTGGGACAGCACAATGAGCAGTTCTTC
TRBJ2-7 | . | many | TRBV20-1 | CSAPGPGSPYEQYF | TGCAGTGCTCCTGGCCCCGGGAGCCCCTACGAGCAGTACTTC
TRBJ1-2 | . | many | TRBV3-1 | CASSPVGRVNYGYTF | TGTGCCAGCAGCCCCGTTGGCAGGGTCAACTATGGCTACACCTTC
TRBJ2-7 | . | few | TRBV19 | CASSIGQGSYEQYF | TGTGCCAGTAGTATCGGGCAGGGCTCCTACGAGCAGTACTTC
TRBJ2-3 | TRBD1 | many | TRBV7-3 | CASSMGQGQGTDTQYF | TGTGCCAGCAGCATGGGACAGGGTCAGGGCACAGATACGCAGTATTTT
TRBJ1-6 | . | few | TRBV20-1 | CSANRWDTTLGNSPLHF | TGCAGTGCTAACCGGTGGGACACCACTTTGGGCAATTCACCCCTCCACTTT
TRBJ2-5 | TRBD2 | few | TRBV15 | CATSGERGVKETQYF | TGTGCCACCAGCGGCGAGCGGGGGGTAAAAGAGACCCAGTACTTC
TRBJ1-2 | . | many | TRBV30 | CAWADRTFNYGYTF | TGTGCCTGGGCCGACAGAACCTTTAACTATGGCTACACCTTC
TRBJ2-1 | TRBD1 | few | TRBV29-1 | CSAPGQGNNEQFF | TGCAGCGCCCCGGGACAGGGTAACAATGAGCAGTTCTTC
TRBJ2-1 | TRBD2 | few | TRBV5-1 | CASSPSGTRASNEQFF | TGCGCCAGCAGCCCGTCCGGGACTAGAGCGTCGAATGAGCAGTTCTTC
TRBJ2-7 | . | . | TRBV9 | CASSGRTEDYEQYF | TGTGCCAGCAGCGGCAGGACAGAAGACTACGAGCAGTACTTC
TRBJ1-2 | . | few | TRBV20-1 | CSAREAGADYGYTF | TGCAGTGCTAGAGAGGCAGGGGCTGACTATGGCTACACCTTC
TRBJ1-2 | . | . | TRBV20-1 | CSATDYPGTYGYTF | TGCAGTGCAACTGATTACCCCGGGACTTACGGCTACACCTTC
TRBJ2-7 | . | few | TRBV28 | CASSLSGTEQYF | TGTGCCAGCAGTTTGTCAGGGACCGAGCAGTACTTC
TRBJ1-4 | . | few | TRBV6-1 | CASSPWGGDNEKLFF | TGTGCCAGCAGTCCTTGGGGAGGGGATAATGAAAAACTGTTTTTT
TRBJ1-1 | TRBD1 | few | TRBV12-3/TRBV12-4 | CASSLQGGLNTEAFF | TGTGCCAGCAGTTTGCAGGGGGGTTTGAACACTGAAGCTTTCTTT
TRBJ2-2 | . | many | TRBV28 | CASSLGRLRNTGELFF | TGTGCCAGCAGTTTAGGGAGGCTGAGAAACACCGGGGAGCTGTTTTTT
TRBJ1-2 | . | . | TRBV6-1 | CASAIGTAEGRYTF | TGTGCCAGCGCTATTGGGACCGCGGAGGGCCGCTACACCTTC
TRBJ1-2 | . | . | TRBV6-1 | CASNDAMGTPEGKTF | TGTGCCAGCAACGACGCGATGGGGACCCCAGAGGGTAAAACCTTC
TRBJ2-7 | . | . | TRBV20-1 | CSAWWGAAYEQYF | TGCAGTGCTTGGTGGGGGGCAGCGTACGAGCAGTACTTC
TRBJ1-5 | TRBD1 | few | TRBV27 | CASSQKTGAPSSNQPQHF | TGTGCCAGCAGTCAAAAGACAGGGGCCCCCTCTAGCAATCAGCCCCAGCATTTT